This TCR beta chain was found in a study of cytomegalovirus exposure and HLA in healthy donors. Study-wide results and caveats: When a later analysis compared HLA-associated TCR beta chains with equally common others, the HLA-associated chains turned out to be more clonally expanded and to have lower generation probabilities.

The PCR was carried out with 60 Vbeta primers and 13 Jbeta primers. The table came from immunoSEQ multiplex PCR; TCRdb's copy has only in-frame clones and leaves some out. Across under 95,000 clones, the top ten clones capture 0.5% to 0.65% of the sample. Nominal health characterized the donors when sampled, though unrecorded immune exposures were likely. Concerning this clone itself: Its antigen is as yet unknown.

From germline, CDR1 is LGHNA and CDR2 YSLEER. The CDR3 extends over 13 amino acids. The ends were cut back, 3 bases at V and 9 bases at J, with 12 bases in the middle. The chain combines TRBV4-3 with TRBJ2-1, with D unclear. The receptor was isolated from a man in his fifties in good health and CMV-seronegative. Sequencing was done on a sample of PBMCs. The CDR3 sequence is CASSHPRSGEQFF. In nucleotides, the CDR3 is TGCGCCAGCAGCCACCCCCGGAGTGGTGAGCAGTTCTTC.